This section outlines one T cell receptor beta chain sequence together with its context. Many counts were recorded for this clonotype. Its antigen is currently not known. The record has no base qualities; no much larger clone is one base away. The CDR3 goes from the cysteine to the phenylalanine over 18 residues. Only the CDR3 DNA stays, 54 bases, in frame from base 1. V is trimmed back by 3 bases and J by 1 base, and the junction contains 13 bases that no gene match accounts for. CDR1 and CDR2 (GTSNPN, SVGIG) derive from the germline V gene (reference sequence). The healthy controls were volunteers from a blood bank in Maryland, USA. For the unsorted PBMC libraries, 2 million PBMCs were stored in RNAlater at -80 degrees C until RNA extraction and were used to generate the libraries. Peripheral blood was subjected to Ficoll-Hypaque density gradient centrifugation to isolate PBMCs, which were then cryopreserved in liquid nitrogen.

The source of the sample is a study of neurological immune-mediated disorders (dated by TCRdb to between 2017 and 2020). Study-wide context: Peripheral blood TCR-beta repertoires from patients with HTLV-I-associated myelopathy (HAM/TSP), patients with multiple sclerosis, and healthy controls were compared in the study using UMI-based sequencing. The roughly 100 TCR-beta libraries covered PBMC samples along with longitudinal samples, technical triplicates, and paired sorted CD4+ and CD8+ T-cell subsets. The cohort was made up of about 65 subjects, consisting of roughly 14 HAM/TSP patients, around 35 multiple sclerosis patients and around 20 healthy controls.

cDNA was synthesized by template-switch 5'RACE using a primer carrying a 10-nucleotide random unique molecular identifier by which each TCR transcript was tagged. Every sequencing run yielded over 160 million TCR-beta sequences covering 15-18 subjects. The RNeasy kit was used to extract total RNA. The KAPA Real-time Library Amplification kit was used to amplify TCR-beta VDJ regions with primers targeting the TCR constant region and the 5'RACE anchor. Sample indexes and Illumina adaptors were added in a first PCR, and a second PCR then increased library yield. The roughly 650 bp TCR product was size-selected on a 2% E-gel SizeSelection system after Ampure bead purification. Before pooling, library quality was assessed on a Bioanalyzer, concentration was determined with Qubit, and library quantification was performed with the Kapa Library Quantification kit. An Illumina HiSeq 2500 sequenced the libraries paired-end 2 x 150 bp. To increase sequence diversity, roughly 25-31% phiX was spiked into each library pool. The study's own analysis went as follows. The UMI-based MiGEC pipeline processed quality-filtered reads and removed over 75% of raw TCR sequences during error correction. VDJ genes were aligned to IMGT germline references, and clonotypes were defined by unique CDR3 amino acid sequence plus V-J genes. Clonal expansion, Shannon diversity, and CDR3 relatedness (CalcPairwiseDistances, ClusterSamples) were evaluated with VDJtools, and phylogenetic trees were built with CLCbio workbench. Expanded clones were defined as having at least 8 unique UMIs, based on coefficient-of-variation modelling across technical triplicates. The public reads were reanalyzed by TCRdb: fastp trimming at Q25, MiXCR alignment, in-frame beta chains only. Every entry covers one CDR3 protein and lists the most common genes and DNA from its rows. The V and J calls, along with clone size, are taken from TCRdb and not from the paper's own processing. This sample has under 40,000 distinct CDR3 sequences in its table, and 4.6% of those were observed once. 23% of the sample belongs to the ten largest clones.

The full study reports these points: The highest TCR clonal expansion was observed in HAM/TSP patients, whereas the lowest was observed in MS patients, even when compared with healthy controls. Expanded clones from different subjects shared no identical CDR3 amino acid sequences, which suggests that TCR-beta repertoires were private in all groups.

The chain links TRBV30 with TRBJ1-1, with 11 junctional bases fitting TRBD1. The TCR comes from a man aged 18 to 29 in good health. The source material was PBMCs. The DNA sequence is given as TGTGCCTGGAGGGCCCACCCCCGGGACAGGGGGGCGAACACTGAAGCTTTCTTT. It translates as CAWRAHPRDRGANTEAFF.